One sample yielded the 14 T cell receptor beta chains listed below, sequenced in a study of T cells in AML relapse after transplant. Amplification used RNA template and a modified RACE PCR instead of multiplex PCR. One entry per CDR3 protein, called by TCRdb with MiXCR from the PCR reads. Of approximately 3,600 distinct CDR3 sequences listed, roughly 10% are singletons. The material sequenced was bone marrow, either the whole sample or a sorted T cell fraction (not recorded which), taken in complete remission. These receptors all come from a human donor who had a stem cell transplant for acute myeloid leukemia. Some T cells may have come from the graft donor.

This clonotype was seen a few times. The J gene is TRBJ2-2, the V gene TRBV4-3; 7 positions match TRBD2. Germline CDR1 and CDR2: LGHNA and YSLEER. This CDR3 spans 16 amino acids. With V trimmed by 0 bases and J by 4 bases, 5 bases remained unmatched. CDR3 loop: CASSQDTSVGTGELFF. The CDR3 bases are TGCGCCAGCAGCCAAGACACTAGCGTCGGCACCGGGGAGCTGTTTTTT.

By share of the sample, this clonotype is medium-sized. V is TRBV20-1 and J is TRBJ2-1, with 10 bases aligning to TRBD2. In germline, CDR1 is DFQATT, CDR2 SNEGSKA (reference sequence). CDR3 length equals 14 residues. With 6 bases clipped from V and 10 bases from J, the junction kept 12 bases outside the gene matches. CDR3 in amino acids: CSAHWGSGGAEQFF. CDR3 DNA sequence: TGCAGTGCCCATTGGGGAAGCGGGGGGGCCGAGCAGTTCTTC.

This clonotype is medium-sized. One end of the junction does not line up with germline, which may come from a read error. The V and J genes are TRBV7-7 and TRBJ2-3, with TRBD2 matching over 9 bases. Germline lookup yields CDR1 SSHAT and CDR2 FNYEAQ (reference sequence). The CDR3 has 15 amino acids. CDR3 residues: CASSLTSGYTDTQYF. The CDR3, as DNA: TGTGCTAGCAGCTTAACTAGCGGGTACACAGATACGCAGTATTTT.

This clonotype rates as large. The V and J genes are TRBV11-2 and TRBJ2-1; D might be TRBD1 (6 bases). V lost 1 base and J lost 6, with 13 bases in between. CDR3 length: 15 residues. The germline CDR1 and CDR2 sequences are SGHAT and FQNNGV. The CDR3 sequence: CASSLARGPLNEQFF. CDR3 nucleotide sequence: TGTGCCAGCAGCTTAGCCAGGGGACCCCTCAATGAGCAGTTCTTC.

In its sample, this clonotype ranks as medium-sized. The CDR3 protein is CASRPSGGFQETQYF. In DNA, the CDR3 is TGTGCCAGCAGGCCTAGCGGGGGCTTCCAAGAGACCCAGTACTTC. The V and J genes are TRBV12-3 or TRBV12-4 and TRBJ2-5; TRBD2 agrees at 10 bases. The CDR3 covers 15 residues. After removal of 6 bases from V and 1 base from J, the junction contained 5 bases not matched to a gene.

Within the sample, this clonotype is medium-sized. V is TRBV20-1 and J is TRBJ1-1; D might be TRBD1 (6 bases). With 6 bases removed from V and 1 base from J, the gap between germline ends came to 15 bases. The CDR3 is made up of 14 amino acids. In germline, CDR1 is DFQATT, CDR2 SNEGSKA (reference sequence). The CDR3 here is CSALDRFKNTEAFF. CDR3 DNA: TGCAGTGCCCTAGACAGGTTTAAGAACACTGAAGCTTTCTTT.

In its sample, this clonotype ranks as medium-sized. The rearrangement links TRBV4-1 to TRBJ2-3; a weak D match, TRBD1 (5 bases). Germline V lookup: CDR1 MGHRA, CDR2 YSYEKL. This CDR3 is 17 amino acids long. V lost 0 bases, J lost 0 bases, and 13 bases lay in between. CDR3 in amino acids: CASSQDVGHLSTDTQYF. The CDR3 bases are TGCGCCAGCAGCCAAGACGTGGGGCACTTAAGCACAGATACGCAGTATTTT.

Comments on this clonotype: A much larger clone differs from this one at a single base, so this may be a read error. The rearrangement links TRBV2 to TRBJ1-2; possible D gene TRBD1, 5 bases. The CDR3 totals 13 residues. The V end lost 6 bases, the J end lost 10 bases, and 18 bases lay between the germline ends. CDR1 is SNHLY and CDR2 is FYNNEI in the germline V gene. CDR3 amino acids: CASRGDWGGDYTF. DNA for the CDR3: TGTGCCAGCAGGGGGGACTGGGGCGGTGACTACACCTTC.

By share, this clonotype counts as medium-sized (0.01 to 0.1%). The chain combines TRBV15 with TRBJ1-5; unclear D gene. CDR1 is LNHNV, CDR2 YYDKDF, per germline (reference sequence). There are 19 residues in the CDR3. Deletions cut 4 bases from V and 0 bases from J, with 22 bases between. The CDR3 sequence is CATSNSTFFTLPSNQPQHF. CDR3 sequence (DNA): TGTGCCACCAGCAATTCAACGTTTTTTACACTTCCTAGCAATCAGCCCCAGCATTTT.

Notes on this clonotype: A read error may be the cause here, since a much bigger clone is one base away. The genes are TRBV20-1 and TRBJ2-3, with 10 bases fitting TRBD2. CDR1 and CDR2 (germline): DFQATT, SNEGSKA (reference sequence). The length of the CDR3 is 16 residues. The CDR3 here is CSASTSGVGGTDTKYF. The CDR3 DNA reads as TGCAGTGCTAGTACTAGCGGGGTCGGTGGCACAGATACGAAGTATTTT.

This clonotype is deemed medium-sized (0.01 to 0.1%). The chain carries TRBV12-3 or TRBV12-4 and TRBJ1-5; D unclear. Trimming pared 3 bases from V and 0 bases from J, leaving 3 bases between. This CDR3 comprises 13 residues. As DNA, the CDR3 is TGTGCCAGCAGTTTCGCTAGCAATCAGCCCCAGCATTTT. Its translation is CASSFASNQPQHF.

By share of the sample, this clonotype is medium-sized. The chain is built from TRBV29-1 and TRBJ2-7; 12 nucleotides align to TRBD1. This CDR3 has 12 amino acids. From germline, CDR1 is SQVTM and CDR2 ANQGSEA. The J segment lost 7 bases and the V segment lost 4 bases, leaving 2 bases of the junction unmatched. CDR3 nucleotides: TGCAGCGTTGGGGACAGGGGGCTTGAGCAGTACTTC. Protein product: CSVGDRGLEQYF.

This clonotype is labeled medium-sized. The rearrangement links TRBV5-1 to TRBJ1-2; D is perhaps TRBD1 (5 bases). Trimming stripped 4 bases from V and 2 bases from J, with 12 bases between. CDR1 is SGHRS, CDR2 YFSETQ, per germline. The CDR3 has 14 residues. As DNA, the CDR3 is TGCGCCAGCAGCCTCGGGGACGGGAACTATGGCTACACCTTC. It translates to CASSLGDGNYGYTF.

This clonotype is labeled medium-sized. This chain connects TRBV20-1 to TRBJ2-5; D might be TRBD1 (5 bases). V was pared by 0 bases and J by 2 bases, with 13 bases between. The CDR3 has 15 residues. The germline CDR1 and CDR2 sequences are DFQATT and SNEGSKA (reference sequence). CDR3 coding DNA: TGCAGTGCTAGAGATCCCAGGGAACCACAAGAGACCCAGTACTTC. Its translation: CSARDPREPQETQYF.